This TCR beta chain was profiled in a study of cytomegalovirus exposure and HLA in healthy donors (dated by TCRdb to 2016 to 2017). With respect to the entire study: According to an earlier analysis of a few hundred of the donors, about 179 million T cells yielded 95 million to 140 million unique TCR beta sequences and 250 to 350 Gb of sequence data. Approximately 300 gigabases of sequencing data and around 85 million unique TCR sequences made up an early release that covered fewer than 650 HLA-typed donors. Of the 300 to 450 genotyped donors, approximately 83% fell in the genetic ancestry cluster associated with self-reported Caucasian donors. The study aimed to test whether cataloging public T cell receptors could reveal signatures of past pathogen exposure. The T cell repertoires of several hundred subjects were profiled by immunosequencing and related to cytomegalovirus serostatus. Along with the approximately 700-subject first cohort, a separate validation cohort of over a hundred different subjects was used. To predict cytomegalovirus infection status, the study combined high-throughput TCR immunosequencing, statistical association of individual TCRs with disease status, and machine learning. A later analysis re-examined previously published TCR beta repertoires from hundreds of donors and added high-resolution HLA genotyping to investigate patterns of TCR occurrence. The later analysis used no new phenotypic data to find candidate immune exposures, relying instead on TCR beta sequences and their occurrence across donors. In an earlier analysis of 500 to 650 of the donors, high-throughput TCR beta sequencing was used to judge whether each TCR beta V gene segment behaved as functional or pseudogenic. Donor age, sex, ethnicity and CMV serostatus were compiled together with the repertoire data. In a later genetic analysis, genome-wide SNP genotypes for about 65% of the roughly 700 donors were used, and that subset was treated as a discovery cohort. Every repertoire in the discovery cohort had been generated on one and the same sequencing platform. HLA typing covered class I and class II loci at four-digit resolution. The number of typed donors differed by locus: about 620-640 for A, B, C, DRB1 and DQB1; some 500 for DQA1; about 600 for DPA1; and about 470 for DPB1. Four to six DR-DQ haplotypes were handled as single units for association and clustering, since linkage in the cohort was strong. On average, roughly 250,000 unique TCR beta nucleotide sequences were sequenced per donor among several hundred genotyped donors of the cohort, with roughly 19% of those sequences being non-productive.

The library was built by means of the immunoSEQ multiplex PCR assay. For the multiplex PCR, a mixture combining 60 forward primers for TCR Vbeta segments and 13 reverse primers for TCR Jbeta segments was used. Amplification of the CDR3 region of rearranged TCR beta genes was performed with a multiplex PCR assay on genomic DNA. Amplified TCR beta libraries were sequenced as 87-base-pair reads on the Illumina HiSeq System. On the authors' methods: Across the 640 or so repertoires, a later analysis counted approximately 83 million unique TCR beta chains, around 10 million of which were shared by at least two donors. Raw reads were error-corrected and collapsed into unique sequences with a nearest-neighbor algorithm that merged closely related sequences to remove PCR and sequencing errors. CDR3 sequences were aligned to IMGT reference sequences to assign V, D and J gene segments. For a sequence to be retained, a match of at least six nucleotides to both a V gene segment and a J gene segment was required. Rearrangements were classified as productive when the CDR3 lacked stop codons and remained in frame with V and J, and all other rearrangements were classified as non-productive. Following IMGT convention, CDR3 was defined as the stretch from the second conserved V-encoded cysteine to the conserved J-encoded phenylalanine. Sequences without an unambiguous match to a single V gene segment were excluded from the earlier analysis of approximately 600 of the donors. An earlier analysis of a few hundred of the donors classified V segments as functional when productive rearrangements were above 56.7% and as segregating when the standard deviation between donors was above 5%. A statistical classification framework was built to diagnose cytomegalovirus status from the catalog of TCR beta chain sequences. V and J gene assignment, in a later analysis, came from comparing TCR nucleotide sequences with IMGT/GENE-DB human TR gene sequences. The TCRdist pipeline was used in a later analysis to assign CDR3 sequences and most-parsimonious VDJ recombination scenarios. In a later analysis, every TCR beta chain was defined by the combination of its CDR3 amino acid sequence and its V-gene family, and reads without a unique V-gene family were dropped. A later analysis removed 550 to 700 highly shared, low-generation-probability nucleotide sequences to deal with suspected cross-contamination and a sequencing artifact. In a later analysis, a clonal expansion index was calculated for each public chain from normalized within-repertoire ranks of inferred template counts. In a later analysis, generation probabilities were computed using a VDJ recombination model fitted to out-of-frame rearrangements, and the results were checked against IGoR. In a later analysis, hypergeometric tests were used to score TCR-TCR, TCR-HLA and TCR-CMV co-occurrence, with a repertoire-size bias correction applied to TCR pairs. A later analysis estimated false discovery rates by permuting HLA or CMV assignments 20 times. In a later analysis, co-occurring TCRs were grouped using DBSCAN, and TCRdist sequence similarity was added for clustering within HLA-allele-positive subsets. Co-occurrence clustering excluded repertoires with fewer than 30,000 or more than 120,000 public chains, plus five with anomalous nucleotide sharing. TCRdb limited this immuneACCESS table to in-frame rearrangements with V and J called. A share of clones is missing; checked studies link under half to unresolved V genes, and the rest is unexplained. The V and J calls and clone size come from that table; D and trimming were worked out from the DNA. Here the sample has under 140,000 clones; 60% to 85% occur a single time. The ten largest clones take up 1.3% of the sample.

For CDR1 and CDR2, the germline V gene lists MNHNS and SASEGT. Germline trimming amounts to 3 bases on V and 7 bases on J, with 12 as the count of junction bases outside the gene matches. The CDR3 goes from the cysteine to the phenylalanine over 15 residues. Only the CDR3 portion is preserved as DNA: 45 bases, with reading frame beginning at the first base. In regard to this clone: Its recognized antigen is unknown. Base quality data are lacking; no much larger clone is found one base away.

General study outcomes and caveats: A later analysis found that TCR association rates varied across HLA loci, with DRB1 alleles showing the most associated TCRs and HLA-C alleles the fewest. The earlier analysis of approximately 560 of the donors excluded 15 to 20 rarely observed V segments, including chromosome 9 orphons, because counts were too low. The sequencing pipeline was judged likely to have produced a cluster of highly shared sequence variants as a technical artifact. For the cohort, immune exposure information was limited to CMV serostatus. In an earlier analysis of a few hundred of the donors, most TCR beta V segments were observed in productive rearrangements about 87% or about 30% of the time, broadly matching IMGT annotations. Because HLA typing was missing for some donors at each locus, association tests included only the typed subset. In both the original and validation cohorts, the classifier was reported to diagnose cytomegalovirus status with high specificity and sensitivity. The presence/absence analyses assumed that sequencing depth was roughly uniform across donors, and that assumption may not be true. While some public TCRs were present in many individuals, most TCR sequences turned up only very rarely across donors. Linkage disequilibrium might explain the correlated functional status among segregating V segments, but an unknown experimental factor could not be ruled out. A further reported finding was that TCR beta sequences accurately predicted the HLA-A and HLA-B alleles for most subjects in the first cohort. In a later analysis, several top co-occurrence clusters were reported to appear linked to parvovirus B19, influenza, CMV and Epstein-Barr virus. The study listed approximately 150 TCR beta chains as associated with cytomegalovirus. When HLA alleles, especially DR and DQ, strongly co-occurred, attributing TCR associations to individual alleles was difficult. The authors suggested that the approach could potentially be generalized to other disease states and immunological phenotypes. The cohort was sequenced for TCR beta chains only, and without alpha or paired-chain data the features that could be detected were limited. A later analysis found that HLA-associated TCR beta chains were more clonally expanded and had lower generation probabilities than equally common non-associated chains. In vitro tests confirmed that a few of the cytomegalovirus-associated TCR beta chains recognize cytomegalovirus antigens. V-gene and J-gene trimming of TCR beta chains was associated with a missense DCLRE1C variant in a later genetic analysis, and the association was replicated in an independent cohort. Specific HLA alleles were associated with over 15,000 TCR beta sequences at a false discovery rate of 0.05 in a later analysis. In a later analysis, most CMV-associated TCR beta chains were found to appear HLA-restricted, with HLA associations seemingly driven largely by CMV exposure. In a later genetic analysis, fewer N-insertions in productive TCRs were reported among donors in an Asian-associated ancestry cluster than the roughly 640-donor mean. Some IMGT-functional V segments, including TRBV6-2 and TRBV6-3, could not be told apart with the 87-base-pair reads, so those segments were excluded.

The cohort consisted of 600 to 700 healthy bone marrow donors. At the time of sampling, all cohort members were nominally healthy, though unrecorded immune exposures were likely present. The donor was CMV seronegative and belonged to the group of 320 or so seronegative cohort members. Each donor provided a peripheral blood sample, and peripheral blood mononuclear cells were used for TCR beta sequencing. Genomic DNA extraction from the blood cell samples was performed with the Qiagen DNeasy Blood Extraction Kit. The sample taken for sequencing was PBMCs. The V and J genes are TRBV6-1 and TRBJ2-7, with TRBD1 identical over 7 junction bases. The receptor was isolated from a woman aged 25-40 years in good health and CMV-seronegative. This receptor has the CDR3 CASSDETGSMREQYF. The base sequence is TGTGCCAGCAGTGATGAGACAGGGTCGATGAGGGAGCAGTACTTC.